The rows below give T cell receptor beta chains drawn from one sample of a study of graft-versus-host responses after intestinal transplantation. The data were produced by immunoSEQ multiplex PCR, yet TCRdb's version contains in-frame clones alone and is incomplete. The sample lists more than 85,000 clones; roughly 95% were seen once. What these receptors recognize is not known. The specimen was unstimulated CD8+ T cells sorted from spleen or lymph node cells, collected before intestinal transplant. Every receptor here comes from a human donor who received an intestinal transplant. Each CDR3 is given with its conserved first and last residue. D genes are given only for firm matches. For some rows the clone size is stated as once, few or many, or as a class when expanded; others skip it.

TRBV5-1	13	TRBJ1-2	-	TRBD1	TGCGCCAGCACCCGGGACAGTAACTATGGCTACACCTTC	CASTRDSNYGYTF
TRBV6-1	16	TRBJ2-3	once	TRBD2	TGTGCCAGCAGTGCTACAGGACTAGCGGGGGTAGATACGCAGTATTTT	CASSATGLAGVDTQYF
TRBV9	15	TRBJ2-7	-	-	TGTGCCAGCAGTTCGACCGGGACTGGGTACTACGAGCAGTACTTC	CASSSTGTGYYEQYF
TRBV4-1	16	TRBJ1-2	-	-	TGCGCCAGCAGCCAAGAGCCGGGCCAAGTTAGGGATGGCTACACCTTC	CASSQEPGQVRDGYTF
TRBV30	13	TRBJ2-2	-	-	TGTGCCTACGTATTTGCTGCCACCGGGGAGCTGTTTTTT	CAYVFAATGELFF
TRBV30	13	TRBJ2-7	-	TRBD2	TGTGCCTGGAGTAGGCTAGCGGGAGTCGAGCAGTACTTC	CAWSRLAGVEQYF
TRBV27	15	TRBJ2-4	-	-	TGTGCCAGCAGTCCGCGGGGCGGGGCCAAAAACATTCAGTACTTC	CASSPRGGAKNIQYF
TRBV19	15	TRBJ1-1	few	-	TGTGCCAGTAGTACACCAAGACAGGTCAACACTGAAGCTTTCTTT	CASSTPRQVNTEAFF
TRBV7-9	13	TRBJ2-7	-	-	TGTGCCAGCGACACCGGGACCAAAGACGAGCAGTACTTC	CASDTGTKDEQYF
TRBV12-5	16	TRBJ2-5	-	-	TGTGCTAGTGGTCCCGGACCGCCATCGTACCAAGAGACCCAGTACTTC	CASGPGPPSYQETQYF
TRBV13	15	TRBJ2-7	-	TRBD2	TGTGCCAGCAGCCTAAGGAGCGGGAGCTCCTACGAGCAGTACTTC	CASSLRSGSSYEQYF
TRBV9	15	TRBJ1-3	-	-	TGTGCCAGCAGCGTAGGGGGGCTGTCTGGAAACACCATATATTTT	CASSVGGLSGNTIYF
TRBV5-8	15	TRBJ2-1	-	TRBD1	TGTGCCAGCAGGCATACAGGGGGCGCTTATTATGAGCAGTTCTTC	CASRHTGGAYYEQFF
TRBV7-3	14	TRBJ2-5	-	-	TGTGCCAGCAGCTCAGGCGCGGGGCAGAGGGCCCAGTACTTC	CASSSGAGQRAQYF
TRBV29-1	13	TRBJ1-5	-	-	TGCAGCGCCGGGGACACTAGCAATCAGCCCCAGCATTTT	CSAGDTSNQPQHF
TRBV27	13	TRBJ2-1	-	-	TGTGCCAGCATGGCCCCCTCCTACAATGAGCAGTTCTTC	CASMAPSYNEQFF
TRBV7-9	12	TRBJ2-7	-	-	TGTGCCAGCAGCCCGAACAAGGACGAGCAGTACTTC	CASSPNKDEQYF
TRBV9	15	TRBJ2-6	-	-	TGTGCCTCTCAAGGGGCACTCTCTGGGGCCAACGTCCTGACTTTC	CASQGALSGANVLTF
TRBV19	14	TRBJ1-5	few	-	TGTGCCAGTAACCCCCGGGACTTCAATCAGCCCCAGCATTTT	CASNPRDFNQPQHF
TRBV18	16	TRBJ1-1	-	-	TGTGCCAGCTCACCAACGGATGGGGGCCCGAACACTGAAGCTTTCTTT	CASSPTDGGPNTEAFF
TRBV5-5	13	TRBJ2-2	-	-	TGTGCCAGCAGCTACATGGGGGGCGGGGAGCTGTTTTTT	CASSYMGGGELFF
TRBV28	15	TRBJ2-5	-	TRBD2	TGTGCCAGCAGGGGAGGGTTTGGTAACCAAGAGACCCAGTACTTC	CASRGGFGNQETQYF
TRBV4-1	19	TRBJ2-7	-	-	TGCGCCAGCAGCCAAGACGAGGGGGGGTCCCTCACGGGCTCCTACGAGCAGTACTTC	CASSQDEGGSLTGSYEQYF
TRBV4-1	17	TRBJ1-2	-	TRBD1	TGCGCCAGCAGCCTTTCTCAAAGTGGGACAGGGAGATTTGGCTACACCTTC	CASSLSQSGTGRFGYTF
TRBV6-1	13	TRBJ1-5	-	-	TGTGCCAGCACCCCCAACTACAATCAGCCCCAGCATTTT	CASTPNYNQPQHF
TRBV14	14	TRBJ2-7	-	-	TGTGCCAGCAGCCAAGAGGGCCGATACTACGAGCAGTACTTC	CASSQEGRYYEQYF
TRBV13	16	TRBJ2-6	-	TRBD2	TGTGCCAGCAGCTTAGCCGGGGGGTCCGGGGCCAACGTCCTGACTTTC	CASSLAGGSGANVLTF
TRBV27	14	TRBJ2-7	-	TRBD2	TGTGCCAGCAGTTTTGCGGGACTAGAGTACGAGCAGTACTTC	CASSFAGLEYEQYF
TRBV6-1	18	TRBJ1-2	once	-	TGTGCCAGCAGTGAAGAGGTGGTGGGAGAGGCGCACGGTGGAGGCTACACCTTC	CASSEEVVGEAHGGGYTF
TRBV11-2	13	TRBJ1-5	-	-	TGTGCCAGCAGCTTAGGTGCCTTGCAGCCCCAGCATTTT	CASSLGALQPQHF
TRBV6-9	13	TRBJ2-7	-	-	TGTGCCAGCCACAGGGTCGATAGATACGAGCAGTACTTC	CASHRVDRYEQYF
TRBV19	15	TRBJ2-1	-	TRBD2	TGTGCCAGTAGTCTACTAGCGGGAGGGCCATGGGAGCAGTTCTTC	CASSLLAGGPWEQFF
TRBV5-8	11	TRBJ2-7	-	-	TGTGCCAGCAGCTTGGGTCTGAAGCAGTACTTC	CASSLGLKQYF
TRBV4-2	14	TRBJ2-7	-	TRBD2	TGTGCCAGCAGCCAAACTAGCGGGGCCTACGAGCAGTACTTC	CASSQTSGAYEQYF
TRBV27	14	TRBJ2-3	-	TRBD1	TGTGCCAGCAGTCCCGACAGGGACATAAATACGCAGTATTTT	CASSPDRDINTQYF
TRBV27	12	TRBJ2-7	-	TRBD2	TGTGCCAGCGGGACTAGCGTCTACGAGCAGTACTTC	CASGTSVYEQYF
TRBV6-1	13	TRBJ2-3	-	TRBD2	TGTGCCAGCAGTCGGGACTACACAGATACGCAGTATTTT	CASSRDYTDTQYF
TRBV11-2	14	TRBJ1-1	-	-	TGTGCCAGCAGCTTAGAGGCAGGCGGAACTGAAGCTTTCTTT	CASSLEAGGTEAFF
TRBV6-1	15	TRBJ2-1	-	-	TGTGCCAGCAGTGAATTCTCAGGGAGTCGGAATGAGCAGTTCTTC	CASSEFSGSRNEQFF
TRBV18	14	TRBJ2-7	few	-	TGTGCCAGCTCACCACCGGCCTCCACCAGCGAGCAGTACTTC	CASSPPASTSEQYF
TRBV4-1	14	TRBJ1-1	-	-	TGCGCCAGCAGCCAAGGTAAAGGGAGCACTGAAGCTTTCTTT	CASSQGKGSTEAFF
TRBV19	14	TRBJ2-1	-	-	TGTGCCAGTAGTAAATCCGGGACTCTCAATGAGCAGTTCTTC	CASSKSGTLNEQFF
TRBV6-1	12	TRBJ1-2	-	-	TGTGCCAGCACGGGACCAAACTATGGCTACACCTTC	CASTGPNYGYTF
TRBV27	14	TRBJ1-2	-	-	TGTGCCAGCAGTTTAAGTTCCGGGGCGGATGGCTACACCTTC	CASSLSSGADGYTF
TRBV6-4	16	TRBJ1-1	once	-	TGTGCCAGCAGCATCCCAATGGTCTGGGGGAACACTGAAGCTTTCTTT	CASSIPMVWGNTEAFF
TRBV6-1	17	TRBJ1-5	-	-	TGTGCCAGCAGTGAGGGGTGGGAACCCCGCACAAGGCAGCCCCAGCATTTT	CASSEGWEPRTRQPQHF
TRBV9	15	TRBJ2-1	once	TRBD2	TGTGCCAGCAGCGTAGCGGGAGGTAGGGGCAATGAGCAGTTCTTC	CASSVAGGRGNEQFF